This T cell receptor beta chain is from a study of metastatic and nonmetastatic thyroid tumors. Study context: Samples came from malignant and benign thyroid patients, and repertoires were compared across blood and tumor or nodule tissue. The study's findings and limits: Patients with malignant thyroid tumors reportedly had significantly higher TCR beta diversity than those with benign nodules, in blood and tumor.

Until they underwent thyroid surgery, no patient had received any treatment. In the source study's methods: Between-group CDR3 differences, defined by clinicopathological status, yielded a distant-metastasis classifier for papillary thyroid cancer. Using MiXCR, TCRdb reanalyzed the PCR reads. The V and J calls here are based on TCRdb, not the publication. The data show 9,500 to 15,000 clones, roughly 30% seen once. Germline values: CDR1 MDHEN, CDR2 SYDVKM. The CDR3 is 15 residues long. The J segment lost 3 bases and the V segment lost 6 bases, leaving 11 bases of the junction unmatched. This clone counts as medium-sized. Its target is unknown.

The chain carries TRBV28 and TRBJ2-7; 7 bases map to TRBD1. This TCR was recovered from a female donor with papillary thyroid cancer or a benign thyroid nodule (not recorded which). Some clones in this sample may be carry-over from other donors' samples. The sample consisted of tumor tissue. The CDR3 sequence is CASRANRGGIYEQYF. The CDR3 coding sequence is TGTGCCAGCAGGGCTAACAGGGGTGGAATCTACGAGCAGTACTTC.